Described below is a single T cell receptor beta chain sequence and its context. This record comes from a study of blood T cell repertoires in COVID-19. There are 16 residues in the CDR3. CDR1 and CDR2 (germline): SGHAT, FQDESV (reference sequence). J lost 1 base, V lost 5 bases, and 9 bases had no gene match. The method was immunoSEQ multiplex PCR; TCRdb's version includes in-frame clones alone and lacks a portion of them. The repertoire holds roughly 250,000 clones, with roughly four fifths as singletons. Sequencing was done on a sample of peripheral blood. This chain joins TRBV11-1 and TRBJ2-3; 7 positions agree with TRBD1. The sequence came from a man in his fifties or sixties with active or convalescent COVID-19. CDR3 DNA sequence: TGTGCCAGCAGCACACGACAGGGCGGAGGCACAGATACGCAGTATTTT. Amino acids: CASSTRQGGGTDTQYF.